These 9 T cell receptor beta chains share one sample of origin, sequenced in a study of vaccination and CD4 T cells after COVID-19. The Oncomine TCR Beta short-read assay was applied to DNA of cultured CD4+ T cells. A single record per CDR3 protein comes from TCRdb applying MiXCR to the PCR reads. The sample has 3,500 to 5,000 distinct CDR3 sequences; around two thirds are singletons. No antigen has been identified for these receptors. The treatment is: roughly 10-day PBMC culture with coronavirus spike peptide pools or control peptides (ViraFEST assay). Specimen: CD4+ T cells from blood, cultured in vitro. Every receptor here comes from a human donor who had recovered from COVID-19.

The rearrangement uses TRBV6-1 and TRBJ1-1, with D possibly TRBD1 on 6 matching bases. V lost 4 bases to trimming and J lost 3 bases, with 18 bases between them. The CDR3 runs to 16 residues. Germline V gene lookup returns CDR1 MNHNS and CDR2 SASEGT. The chain's CDR3 is CASSGSYGQLHTEAFF. The CDR3 nucleotides are TGTGCCAGCAGTGGAAGTTATGGACAGTTACACACTGAAGCTTTCTTT.

The gene calls are TRBV5-4 and TRBJ2-2; 10 bases align to TRBD2. Germline V gene data show CDR1 as SGHNT and CDR2 as YYREEE (reference sequence). Trimming cost V 0 bases and J 6 bases; bases outside gene matches: 5. The CDR3 has 16 amino acids. CDR3 protein: CASSLALAGLAGELFF. CDR3 nucleotide sequence: TGTGCCAGCAGCTTGGCACTAGCGGGGCTGGCCGGGGAGCTGTTTTTT.

The genes are TRBV19 and TRBJ1-5; 9 bases are a match to TRBD1. CDR3 length equals 15 residues. Germline CDR1 LNHDA, CDR2 SQIVND (reference sequence). The trim removed 5 bases at V and 6 bases at J, leaving 8 bases unmatched. CDR3 region: CASSVDRGLSQPQHF. CDR3 nucleotides: TGTGCCAGTAGTGTCGACAGGGGGTTGTCTCAGCCCCAGCATTTT.

The chain links TRBV28 to TRBJ1-5, with no clear D. From germline, CDR1 is MDHEN and CDR2 SYDVKM. V lost 8 bases and J 1 base, leaving 18 bases between the germline ends. The length of the CDR3 is 16 residues. The CDR3 DNA reads TGTGCCAGCGCCCCCTGGGGAAAATCGAGCAATCAGCCCCAGCATTTT. It encodes CASAPWGKSSNQPQHF.

The chain links TRBV12-3 or TRBV12-4 to TRBJ2-3; D remains unclear. CDR3 length: 13 amino acids. Between the trimmed V and J ends, which lost 6 bases and 9 bases, there was a span of 16 bases. CDR3 residues: CASSSPPLGTQYF. Here the CDR3 DNA reads TGTGCCAGCAGCTCACCCCCGTTGGGGACGCAGTATTTT.

The V gene is TRBV11-2, the J gene TRBJ2-3; D possibly corresponds to TRBD2 (7 bases). The V end lost 4 bases, the J end lost 6 bases, and 23 bases lay between the germline ends. This CDR3 has 17 residues. The V gene's germline CDR1 is SGHAT and CDR2 FQNNGV. As DNA, the CDR3 is TGTGCCAGCAGCTGGGGGGGCGGGGGACCTACAGGGGATACGCAGTATTTT. Its translation is CASSWGGGGPTGDTQYF.

V usage is TRBV5-4 and J usage is TRBJ1-5; D is possibly TRBD1 (5 bases). V lost 0 bases and J 3 bases, leaving 7 bases between the germline ends. There are 14 residues in the CDR3. From germline, CDR1 is SGHNT and CDR2 YYREEE (reference sequence). CDR3 residues: CASSLEGYNQPQHF. CDR3 bases: TGTGCCAGCAGCTTGGAGGGGTACAATCAGCCCCAGCATTTT.

The chain uses TRBV12-5 and TRBJ2-3; no reliable D call. The V gene lost 2 bases and the J gene lost 14 bases, with 11 bases spanning the gap. CDR3 length: 11 amino acids. The V gene's germline CDR1 is LGHNT and CDR2 FRNRAP. CDR3 coding DNA: TGTGCTAGTGGTTTGTTACGGGTCCTGTATTTT. Amino acids: CASGLLRVLYF.

The chain is built from TRBV10-2 and TRBJ1-5; D is uncertain. From germline, CDR1 is WSHSY and CDR2 SAAADI. With 2 bases removed from V and 6 bases from J, the gap between germline ends came to 14 bases. The CDR3 extends over 15 amino acids. This CDR3 is CASSEEPPGGQPQHF. DNA of the CDR3: TGCGCCAGCAGTGAGGAGCCGCCGGGAGGTCAGCCCCAGCATTTT.